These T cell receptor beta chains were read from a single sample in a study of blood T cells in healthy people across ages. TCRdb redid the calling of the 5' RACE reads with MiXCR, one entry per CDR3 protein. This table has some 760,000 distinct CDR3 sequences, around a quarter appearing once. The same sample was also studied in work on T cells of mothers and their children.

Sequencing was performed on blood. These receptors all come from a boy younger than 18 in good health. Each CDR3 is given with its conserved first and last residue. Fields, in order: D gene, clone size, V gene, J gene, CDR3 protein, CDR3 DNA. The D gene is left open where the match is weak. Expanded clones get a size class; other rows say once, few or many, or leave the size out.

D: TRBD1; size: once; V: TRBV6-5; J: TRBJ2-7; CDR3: CASSSGETGANEQYF; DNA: TGTGCCAGCAGTTCAGGGGAGACAGGGGCGAACGAGCAGTACTTC
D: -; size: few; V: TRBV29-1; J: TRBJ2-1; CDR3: CSGQSSYNEQFF; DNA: TGCAGCGGACAGTCCTCCTACAATGAGCAGTTCTTC
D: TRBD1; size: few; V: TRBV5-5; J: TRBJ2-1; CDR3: CASSSQGESWAEQFF; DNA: TGTGCCAGCAGTTCACAGGGGGAATCGTGGGCTGAGCAGTTCTTC
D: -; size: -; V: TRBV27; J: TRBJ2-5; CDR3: CASSLRPGQTQYF; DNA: TGTGCCAGCAGTTTACGGCCGGGGCAGACCCAGTACTTC
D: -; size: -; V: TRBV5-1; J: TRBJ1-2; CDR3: CASSLESFYGYTF; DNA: TGCGCCAGCAGCTTGGAAAGTTTCTATGGCTACACCTTC
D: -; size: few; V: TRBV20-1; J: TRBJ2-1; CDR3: CSLGKDPNEQFF; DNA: TGCAGCTTAGGGAAGGACCCTAATGAGCAGTTCTTC
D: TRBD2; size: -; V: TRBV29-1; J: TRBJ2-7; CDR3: CSVLTPAGGAALYEQYF; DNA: TGCAGCGTCCTCACTCCCGCGGGGGGAGCGGCGCTCTACGAGCAGTACTTC
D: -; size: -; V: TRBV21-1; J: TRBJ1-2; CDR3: CASSKRKPSGDRANYGYTF; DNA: TGTGCCAGCAGCAAACGTAAGCCTTCGGGGGACAGGGCTAACTATGGCTACACCTTC
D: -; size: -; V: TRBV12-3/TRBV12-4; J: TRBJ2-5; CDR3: CASRGDKGRETQYF; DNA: TGTGCCAGCAGGGGGGACAAAGGGCGGGAGACCCAGTACTTC
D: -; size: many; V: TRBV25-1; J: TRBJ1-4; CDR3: CASRGEKLFF; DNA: TGTGCCAGCAGGGGCGAAAAACTGTTTTTT
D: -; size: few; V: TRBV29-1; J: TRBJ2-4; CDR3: CSVEAPTDKNIQYF; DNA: TGCAGCGTTGAGGCCCCTACAGACAAAAACATTCAGTACTTC
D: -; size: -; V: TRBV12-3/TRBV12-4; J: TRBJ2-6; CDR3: CASKRWANVLTF; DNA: TGTGCCAGCAAGAGGTGGGCCAACGTCCTGACTTTC
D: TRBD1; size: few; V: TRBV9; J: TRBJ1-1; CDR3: CASSVSGTGGRNEAFF; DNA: TGTGCCAGCAGCGTATCGGGGACAGGCGGCAGGAATGAAGCTTTCTTT
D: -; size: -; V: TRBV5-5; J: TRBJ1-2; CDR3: CASSLVAGGGYGYTF; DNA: TGTGCCAGCAGCTTGGTGGCAGGCGGGGGTTATGGCTACACCTTC
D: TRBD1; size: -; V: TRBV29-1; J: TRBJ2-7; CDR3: CSVLQGKLYEQYF; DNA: TGCAGCGTTCTACAGGGGAAGCTCTACGAGCAGTACTTC
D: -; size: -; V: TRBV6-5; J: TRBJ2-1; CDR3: CASEGGYNEQFF; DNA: TGTGCCTCAGAGGGAGGATACAATGAGCAGTTCTTC
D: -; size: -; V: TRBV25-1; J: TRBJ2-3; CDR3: CASSDTSGLDTQYF; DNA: TGTGCCAGCAGTGATACTTCAGGGTTGGATACGCAGTATTTT
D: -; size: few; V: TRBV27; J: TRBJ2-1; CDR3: CASSPSLGNEQFF; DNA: TGTGCCAGCAGTCCCTCATTGGGGAATGAGCAGTTCTTC
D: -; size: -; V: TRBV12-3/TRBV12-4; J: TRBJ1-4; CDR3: CASSLETLGDPNEKLFF; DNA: TGTGCCAGCAGTTTAGAAACGCTAGGGGACCCTAATGAAAAACTGTTTTTT
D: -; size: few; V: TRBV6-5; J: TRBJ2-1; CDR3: CASRPTDYNEQFF; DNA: TGTGCTAGCAGACCAACTGACTACAATGAGCAGTTCTTC
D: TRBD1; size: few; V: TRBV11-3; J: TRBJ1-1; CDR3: CASSGGTENTEAFF; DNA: TGTGCCAGCAGTGGGGGGACAGAGAACACTGAAGCTTTCTTT
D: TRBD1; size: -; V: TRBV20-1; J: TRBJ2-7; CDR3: CSLQGNAEQYF; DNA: TGCAGCCTACAGGGGAATGCCGAGCAGTACTTC